The clone carrying this TCR beta chain was recorded a few times. Clones were sequenced by immunoSEQ multiplex PCR, and TCRdb holds only the in-frame ones, with some missing. The table lists some 460,000 clones, around 87% of them singletons. These data belong to a study of blood T cell repertoires in COVID-19. Recovered status applied to Cohort 3 donors who had two consecutive negative PCRs. It also applied to those with clearance or with symptom resolution. From germline, CDR1 is MNHEY and CDR2 SVGAGI. This CDR3 is built from 15 residues. J gave up 4 bases and V 4 bases, and 6 bases lay outside the gene matches.

The sequenced sample was PBMCs or T cells enriched from blood (not recorded which). This chain links TRBV6-5 with TRBJ2-7, with 11 bases that match TRBD1. This receptor was taken from a woman aged 18-30 years who had recovered from COVID-19. For the CDR3, the DNA is TGTGCCAGCAGTTCGCCGGGACAGGGGGTATACGAGCAGTACTTC. It codes for CASSSPGQGVYEQYF.